Listed below are T cell receptor beta chains from one sample, sequenced in a study of T-cell memory formation after mild COVID-19. TCRdb redid the calling of the 5' RACE reads with MiXCR, one entry per CDR3 protein. The sample yields fewer than 300,000 distinct CDR3 sequences, roughly a sixth seen once. Sequenced: PBMCs or a T cell subset sorted from them (not recorded which). The origin of the receptors is a man younger than 35 who had mild COVID-19 (a few samples of this study predate the infection). Cell type and time point are not known. CDR3s include the opening cysteine and the closing phenylalanine or tryptophan. D genes are given only for firm matches. Clone sizes are given selectively: once, few, many, or a class where the clone is expanded.

d_call v_call clone_size cdr3_aa
- TRBV5-1 - CASTPGPGDTQYF
- TRBV7-6 - CASSLESDTEAFF
- TRBV20-1 - CSARFRGSTYNEQFF
- TRBV18 few CASSPDSYPFF
- TRBV10-1 - CASSDAGYTGELFF
- TRBV2 few CASSEALRDTGANVLTF
TRBD1 TRBV4-2 - CASSRGTGTGSYEQYF
- TRBV4-3 few CASSQEGPAASYEQYF
TRBD2 TRBV10-1 - CASSEGLGRETQYF
- TRBV30 - CAWSVSRLNEQFF
- TRBV3-1 once CASSHLDLPGTDTQYF
TRBD1 TRBV7-2 many CASSFGQGSTDTQYF
- TRBV4-1 once CASSRRGASNTEAFF
- TRBV12-3/TRBV12-4 many CASSPPGLQETQYF
- TRBV27 few CASKTGSSADTQYF
- TRBV5-1 - CASSSSGNSGTEAFF
TRBD1 TRBV15 few CATSREGTAKNYGYTF
TRBD2 TRBV18 few CASSPASGGQTGTQYF
- TRBV5-1 - CASSGGGGSSYNEQFF
- TRBV5-1 - CASSSDRIPDTQYF
- TRBV5-1 many CASSLDSSYNEQFF
- TRBV12-3/TRBV12-4 - CASTWGVQVGYTF
- TRBV11-3 many CASSPQGGNTGELFF
- TRBV3-1 few CASSQDGRIYGYTF
TRBD1 TRBV7-2 - CASSQRQGKFF
TRBD1 TRBV6-6 - CASPRGYQPQHF
TRBD1 TRBV7-8 many CASSLGQGYDNEQFF
- TRBV6-1 - CASSVGQLAYYNEQFF
TRBD1 TRBV15 few CATSARRDSNNQPQHF
TRBD1 TRBV20-1 - CSASMTGAITGNQPQHF
- TRBV7-2 many CASSPRRQETQYF
TRBD2 TRBV15 many CATSLGLADYNEQFF
- TRBV27 many CASSSRETLTDTQYF
- TRBV12-3/TRBV12-4 once CASSPPSGEQYF
TRBD1 TRBV7-2 few CASSFQGVMSNQPQHF
- TRBV5-1 - CASSSDTTNTEAFF
- TRBV6-1 - CASSHGQKNIQYF
TRBD2 TRBV5-1 few CASSLTSGGRGDTQYF
TRBD1 TRBV4-3 - CASSQTGTGGYYGYTF
TRBD1 TRBV2 - CAGKDRVDSPLHF
- TRBV18 few CASSPISDTTEAFF
- TRBV20-1 many CSARPPRGAVDTQYF